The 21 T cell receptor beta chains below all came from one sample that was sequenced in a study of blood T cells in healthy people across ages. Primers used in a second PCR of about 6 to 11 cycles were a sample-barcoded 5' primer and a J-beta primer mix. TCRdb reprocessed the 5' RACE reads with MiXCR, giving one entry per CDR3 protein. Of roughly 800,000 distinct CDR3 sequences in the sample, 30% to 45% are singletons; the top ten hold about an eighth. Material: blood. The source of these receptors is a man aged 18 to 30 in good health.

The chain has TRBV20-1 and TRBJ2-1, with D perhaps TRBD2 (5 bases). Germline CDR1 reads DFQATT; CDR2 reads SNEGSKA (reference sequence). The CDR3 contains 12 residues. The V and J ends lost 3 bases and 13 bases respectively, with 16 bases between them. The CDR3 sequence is CSASLLRETQFF. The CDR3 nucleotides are TGCAGTGCTAGCCTCCTAAGGGAGACCCAGTTCTTC.

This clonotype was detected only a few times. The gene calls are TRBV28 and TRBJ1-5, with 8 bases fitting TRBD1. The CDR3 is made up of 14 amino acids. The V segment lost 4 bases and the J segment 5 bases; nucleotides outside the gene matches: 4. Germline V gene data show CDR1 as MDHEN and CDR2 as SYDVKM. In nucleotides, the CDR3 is TGTGCCAGCAGTTCCCTGGACAGGGATCAGCCCCAGCATTTT. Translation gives CASSSLDRDQPQHF. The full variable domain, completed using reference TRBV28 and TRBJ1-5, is DVKVTQSSRYLVKRTGEKVFLECVQDMDHENMFWYRQDPGLGLRLIYFSYDVKMKEKGDIPEGYSVSREKKERFSLILESASTNQTSMYLCASSSLDRDQPQHFGDGTRLSIL.

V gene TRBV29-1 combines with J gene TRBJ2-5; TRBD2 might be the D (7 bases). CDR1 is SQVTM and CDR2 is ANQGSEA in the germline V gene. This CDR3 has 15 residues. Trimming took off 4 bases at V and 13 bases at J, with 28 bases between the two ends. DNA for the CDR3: TGCAGCGTTGCCGAAGAGGGGGGGCCTTTAGGTGAGCGGTACTTC. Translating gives CSVAEEGGPLGERYF.

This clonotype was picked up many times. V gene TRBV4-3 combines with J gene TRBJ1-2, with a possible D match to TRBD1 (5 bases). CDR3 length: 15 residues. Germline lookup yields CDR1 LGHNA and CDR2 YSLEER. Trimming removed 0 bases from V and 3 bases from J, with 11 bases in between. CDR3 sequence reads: CASSQDSGLYYGYTF. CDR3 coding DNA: TGCGCCAGCAGCCAAGATTCAGGGTTGTACTATGGCTACACCTTC.

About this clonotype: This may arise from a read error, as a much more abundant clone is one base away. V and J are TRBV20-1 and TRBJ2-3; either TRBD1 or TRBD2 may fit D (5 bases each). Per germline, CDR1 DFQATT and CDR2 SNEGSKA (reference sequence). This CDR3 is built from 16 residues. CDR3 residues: CSARDPGGQNTDTRYF. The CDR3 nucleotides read TGCAGTGCTAGAGATCCTGGAGGACAAAACACAGATACGCGGTATTTT.

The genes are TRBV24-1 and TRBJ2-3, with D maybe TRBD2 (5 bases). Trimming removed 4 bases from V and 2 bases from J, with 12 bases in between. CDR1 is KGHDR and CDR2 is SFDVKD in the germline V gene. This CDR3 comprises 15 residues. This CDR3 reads CATSERDRDTDTQYF. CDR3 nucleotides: TGTGCCACCAGTGAGCGAGACCGGGACACAGATACGCAGTATTTT.

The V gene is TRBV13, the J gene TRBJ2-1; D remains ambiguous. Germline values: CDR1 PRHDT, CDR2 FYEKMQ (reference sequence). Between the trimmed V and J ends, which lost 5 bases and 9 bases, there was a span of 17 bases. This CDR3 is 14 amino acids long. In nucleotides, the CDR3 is TGTGCCAGCAGCGTAGCACCTAAACCGGGTGAGCAGTTCTTC. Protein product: CASSVAPKPGEQFF.

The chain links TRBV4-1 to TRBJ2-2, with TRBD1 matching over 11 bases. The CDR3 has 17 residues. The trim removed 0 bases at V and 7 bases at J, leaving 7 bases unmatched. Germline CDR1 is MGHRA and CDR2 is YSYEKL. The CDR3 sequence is CASSQDSGQGAIGELFF. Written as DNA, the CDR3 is TGCGCCAGCAGCCAAGATAGTGGACAGGGGGCGATCGGGGAGCTGTTTTTT.

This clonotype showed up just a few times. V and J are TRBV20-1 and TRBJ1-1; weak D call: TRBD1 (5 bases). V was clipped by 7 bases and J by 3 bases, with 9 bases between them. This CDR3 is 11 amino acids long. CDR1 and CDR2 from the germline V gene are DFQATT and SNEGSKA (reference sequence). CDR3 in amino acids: CSGKGDTEAFF. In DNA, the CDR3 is TGCAGTGGTAAAGGGGACACTGAAGCTTTCTTT.

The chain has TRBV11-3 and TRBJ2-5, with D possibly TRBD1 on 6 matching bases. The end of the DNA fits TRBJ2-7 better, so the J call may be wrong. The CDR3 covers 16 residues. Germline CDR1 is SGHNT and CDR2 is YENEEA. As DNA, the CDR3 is TGTGCCAGCAGGATAGGGGACAACCCGCCAGAGTGCGAGCAGTACTTC. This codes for CASRIGDNPPECEQYF.

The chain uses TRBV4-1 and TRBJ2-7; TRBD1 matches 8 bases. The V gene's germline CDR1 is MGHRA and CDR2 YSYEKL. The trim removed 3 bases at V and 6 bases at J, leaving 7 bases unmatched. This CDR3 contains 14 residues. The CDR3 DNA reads TGCGCCAGCAGCCAGAGGACAGGGACCGGCGAGCAGTACTTC. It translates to CASSQRTGTGEQYF.

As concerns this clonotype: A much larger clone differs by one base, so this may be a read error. Written as DNA, the CDR3 is TGTGCCAGCAGTACTGGACTAGGGGACTACAATGAGCAGTTCTTC. It specifies CASSTGLGDYNEQFF. V and J are TRBV12-3 or TRBV12-4 and TRBJ2-1, with TRBD2 matching 7 bases. The CDR3 is 15 residues long. V shed 5 bases and J 3 bases; nucleotides not matched to a gene: 7.

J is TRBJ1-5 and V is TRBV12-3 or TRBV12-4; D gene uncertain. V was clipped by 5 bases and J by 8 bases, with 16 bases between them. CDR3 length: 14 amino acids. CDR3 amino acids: CASSPSRALEPQHF. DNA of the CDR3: TGTGCCAGCAGTCCGAGTCGGGCCCTTGAGCCCCAGCATTTT.

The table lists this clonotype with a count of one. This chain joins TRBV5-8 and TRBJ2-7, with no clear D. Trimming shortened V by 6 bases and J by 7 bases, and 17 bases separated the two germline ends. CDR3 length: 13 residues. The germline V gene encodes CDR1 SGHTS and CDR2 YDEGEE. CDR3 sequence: CASTHPPYNEQYF. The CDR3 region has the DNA TGTGCCAGCACCCACCCCCCATACAATGAGCAGTACTTC.

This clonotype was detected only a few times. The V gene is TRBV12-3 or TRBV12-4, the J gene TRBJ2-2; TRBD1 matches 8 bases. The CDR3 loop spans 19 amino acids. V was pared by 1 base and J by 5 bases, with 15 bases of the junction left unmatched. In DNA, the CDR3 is TGTGCCAGCAGTTTAGGAATGGGGCGGCAGGGGGCTTGGACCGGGGAGCTGTTTTTT. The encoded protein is CASSLGMGRQGAWTGELFF.

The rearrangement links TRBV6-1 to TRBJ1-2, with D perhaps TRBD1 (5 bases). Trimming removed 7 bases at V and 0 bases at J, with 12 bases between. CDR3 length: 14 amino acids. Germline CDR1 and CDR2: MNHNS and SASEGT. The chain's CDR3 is CASTSGTANYGYTF. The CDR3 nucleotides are TGTGCCAGCACCTCCGGGACGGCTAACTATGGCTACACCTTC.

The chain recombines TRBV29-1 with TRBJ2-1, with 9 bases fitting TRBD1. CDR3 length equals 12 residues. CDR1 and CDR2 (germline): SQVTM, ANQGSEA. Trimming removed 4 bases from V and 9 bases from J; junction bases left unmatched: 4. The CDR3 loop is CSVVTGGIEQFF. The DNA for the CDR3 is TGCAGCGTTGTTACAGGGGGCATTGAGCAGTTCTTC.

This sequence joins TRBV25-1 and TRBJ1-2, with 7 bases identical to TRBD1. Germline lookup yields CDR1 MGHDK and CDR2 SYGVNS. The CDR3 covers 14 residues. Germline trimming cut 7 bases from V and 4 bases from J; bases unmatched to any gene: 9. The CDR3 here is CASTLTGASYGYTF. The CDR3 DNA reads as TGTGCCAGCACCCTAACAGGGGCTAGCTATGGCTACACCTTC.

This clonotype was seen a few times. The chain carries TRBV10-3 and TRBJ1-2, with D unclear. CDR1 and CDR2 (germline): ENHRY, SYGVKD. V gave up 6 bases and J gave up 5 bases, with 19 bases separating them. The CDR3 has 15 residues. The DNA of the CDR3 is TGTGCCATCAGACGGCCGCTCACCGACTATTATGGCTACACCTTC. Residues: CAIRRPLTDYYGYTF.

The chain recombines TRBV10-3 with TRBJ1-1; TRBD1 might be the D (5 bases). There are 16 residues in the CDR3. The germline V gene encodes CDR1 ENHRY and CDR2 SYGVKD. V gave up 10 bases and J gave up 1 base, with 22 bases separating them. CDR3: CATTAGVGSRNTEAFF. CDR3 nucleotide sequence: TGTGCCACCACGGCGGGGGTTGGGTCGAGGAACACTGAAGCTTTCTTT.

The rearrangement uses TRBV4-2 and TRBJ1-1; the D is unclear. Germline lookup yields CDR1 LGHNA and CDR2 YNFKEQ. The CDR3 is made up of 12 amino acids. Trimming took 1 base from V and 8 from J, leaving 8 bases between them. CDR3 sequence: CASSQGGVEAFF. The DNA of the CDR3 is TGTGCCAGCAGCCAAGGAGGAGTAGAAGCTTTCTTT.